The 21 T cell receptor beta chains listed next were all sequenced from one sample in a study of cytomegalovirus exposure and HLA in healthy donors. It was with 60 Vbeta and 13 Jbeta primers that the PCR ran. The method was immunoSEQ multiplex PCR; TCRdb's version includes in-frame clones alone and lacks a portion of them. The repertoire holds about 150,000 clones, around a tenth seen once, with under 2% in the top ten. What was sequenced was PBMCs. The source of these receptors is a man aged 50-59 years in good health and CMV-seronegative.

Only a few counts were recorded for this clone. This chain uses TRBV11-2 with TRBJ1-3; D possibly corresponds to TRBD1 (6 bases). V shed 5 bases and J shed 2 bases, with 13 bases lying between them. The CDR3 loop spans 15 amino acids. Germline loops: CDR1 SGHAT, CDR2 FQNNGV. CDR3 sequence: CASSLVGATGNTIYF. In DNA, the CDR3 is TGTGCCAGCAGCCTCGTGGGGGCCACTGGAAACACCATATATTTT. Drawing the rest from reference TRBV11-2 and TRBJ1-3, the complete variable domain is EAGVAQSPRYKIIEKRQSVAFWCNPISGHATLYWYQQILGQGPKLLIQFQNNGVVDDSQLPKDRFSAERLKGVDSTLKIQPAKLEDSAVYLCASSLVGATGNTIYFGEGSWLTVV.

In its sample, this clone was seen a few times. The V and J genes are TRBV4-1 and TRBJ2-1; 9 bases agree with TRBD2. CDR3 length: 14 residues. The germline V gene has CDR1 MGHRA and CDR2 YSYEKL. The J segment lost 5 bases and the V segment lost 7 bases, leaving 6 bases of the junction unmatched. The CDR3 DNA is TGCGCCAGCAAGTTTGCGGGGGGGGACAATGAGCAGTTCTTC. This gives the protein CASKFAGGDNEQFF.

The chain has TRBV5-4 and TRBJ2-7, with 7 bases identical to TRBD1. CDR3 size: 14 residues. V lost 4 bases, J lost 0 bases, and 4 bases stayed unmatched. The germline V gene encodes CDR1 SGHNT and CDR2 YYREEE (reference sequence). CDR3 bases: TGTGCCAGCAGCGACAGGGACCCCTCCTACGAGCAGTACTTC. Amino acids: CASSDRDPSYEQYF.

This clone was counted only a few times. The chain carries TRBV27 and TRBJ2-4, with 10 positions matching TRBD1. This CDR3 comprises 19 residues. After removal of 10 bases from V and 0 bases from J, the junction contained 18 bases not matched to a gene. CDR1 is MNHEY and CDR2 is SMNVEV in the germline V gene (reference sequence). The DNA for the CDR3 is TGTGCCACCTCAACGACAGGGGGCGAAGGACGGGGAGCCAAAAACATTCAGTACTTC. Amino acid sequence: CATSTTGGEGRGAKNIQYF.

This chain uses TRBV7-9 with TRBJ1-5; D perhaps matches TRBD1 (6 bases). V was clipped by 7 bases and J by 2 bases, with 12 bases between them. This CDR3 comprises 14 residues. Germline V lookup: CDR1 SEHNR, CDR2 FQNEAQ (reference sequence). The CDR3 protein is CASTVGGGNQPQHF. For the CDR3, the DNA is TGTGCCAGCACCGTAGGGGGAGGCAATCAGCCCCAGCATTTT.

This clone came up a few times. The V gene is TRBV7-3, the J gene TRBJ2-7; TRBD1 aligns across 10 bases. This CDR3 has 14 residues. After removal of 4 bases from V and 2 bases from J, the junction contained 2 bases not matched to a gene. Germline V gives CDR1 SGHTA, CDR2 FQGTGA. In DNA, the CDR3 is TGTGCCAGCAGCTCCGGACAGGGGGCCTACGAGCAGTACTTC. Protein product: CASSSGQGAYEQYF.

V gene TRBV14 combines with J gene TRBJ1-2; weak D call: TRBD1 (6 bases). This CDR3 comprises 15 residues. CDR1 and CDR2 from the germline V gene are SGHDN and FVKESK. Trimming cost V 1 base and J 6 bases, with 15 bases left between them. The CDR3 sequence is CASSQVRGVSNGYTF. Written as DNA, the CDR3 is TGTGCCAGCAGCCAAGTCAGGGGTGTCAGTAATGGCTACACCTTC. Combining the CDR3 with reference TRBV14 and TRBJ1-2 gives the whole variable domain EAGVTQFPSHSVIEKGQTVTLRCDPISGHDNLYWYRRVMGKEIKFLLHFVKESKQDESGMPNNRFLAERTGGTYSTLKVQPAELEDSGVYFCASSQVRGVSNGYTFGSGTRLTVV.

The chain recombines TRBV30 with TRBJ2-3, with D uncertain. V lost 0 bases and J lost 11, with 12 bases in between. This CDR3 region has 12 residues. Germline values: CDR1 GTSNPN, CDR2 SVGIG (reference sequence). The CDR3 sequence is CAWSVNQIEQYF. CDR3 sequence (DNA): TGTGCCTGGAGTGTAAATCAGATTGAGCAGTATTTT.

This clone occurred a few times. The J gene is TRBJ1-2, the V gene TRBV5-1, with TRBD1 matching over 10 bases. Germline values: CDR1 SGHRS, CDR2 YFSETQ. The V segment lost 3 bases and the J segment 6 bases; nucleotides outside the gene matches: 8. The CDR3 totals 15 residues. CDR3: CASSSGTGARHGYTF. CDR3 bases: TGCGCCAGCAGCTCAGGGACAGGGGCCCGCCATGGCTACACCTTC.

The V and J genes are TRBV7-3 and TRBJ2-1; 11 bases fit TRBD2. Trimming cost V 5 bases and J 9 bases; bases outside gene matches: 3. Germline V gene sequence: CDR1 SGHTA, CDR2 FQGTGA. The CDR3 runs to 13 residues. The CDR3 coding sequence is TGTGCCAGCAGCGCACTAGCGGGGGTTGAGCAGTTCTTC. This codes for CASSALAGVEQFF.

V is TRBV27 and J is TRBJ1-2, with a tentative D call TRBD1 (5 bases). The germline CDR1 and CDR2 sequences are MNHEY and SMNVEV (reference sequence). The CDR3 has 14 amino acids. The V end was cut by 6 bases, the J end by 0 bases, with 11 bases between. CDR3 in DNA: TGTGCCAGCAGGGCCACAGGTACTAACTATGGCTACACCTTC. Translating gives CASRATGTNYGYTF.

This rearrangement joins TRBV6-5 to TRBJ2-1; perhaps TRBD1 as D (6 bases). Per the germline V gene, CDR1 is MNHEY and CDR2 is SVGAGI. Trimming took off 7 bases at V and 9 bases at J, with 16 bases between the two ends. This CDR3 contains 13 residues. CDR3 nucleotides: TGTGCCAGCAAAGGGGCAGGGGTTGGTGAGCAGTTCTTC. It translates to CASKGAGVGEQFF.

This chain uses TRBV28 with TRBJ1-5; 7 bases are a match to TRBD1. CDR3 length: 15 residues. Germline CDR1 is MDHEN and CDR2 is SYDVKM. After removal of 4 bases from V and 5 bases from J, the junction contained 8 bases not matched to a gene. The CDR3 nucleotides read TGTGCCAGCAGTTCCCGACAGGGTGGGGATCAGCCCCAGCATTTT. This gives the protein CASSSRQGGDQPQHF.

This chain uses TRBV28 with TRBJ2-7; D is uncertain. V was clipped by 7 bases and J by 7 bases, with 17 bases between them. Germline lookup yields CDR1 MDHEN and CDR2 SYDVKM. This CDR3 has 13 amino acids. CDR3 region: CASTSGSPWEQYF. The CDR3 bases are TGTGCCAGCACCTCCGGGTCACCCTGGGAGCAGTACTTC.

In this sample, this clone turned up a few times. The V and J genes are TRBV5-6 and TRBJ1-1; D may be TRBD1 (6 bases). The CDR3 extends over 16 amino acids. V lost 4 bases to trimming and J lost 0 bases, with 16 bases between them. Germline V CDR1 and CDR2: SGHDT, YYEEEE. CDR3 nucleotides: TGTGCCAGCAGCCGCGTCACGGGACACCTGAACACTGAAGCTTTCTTT. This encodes CASSRVTGHLNTEAFF.

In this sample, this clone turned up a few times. The CDR3 DNA follows: TGTGCCACCAGCAGAGATCTGGGAGGGCAAAGCAATCAGCCCCAGCATTTT. Translating gives CATSRDLGGQSNQPQHF. The chain employs TRBV15 and TRBJ1-5; D is ambiguous. Trimming took 0 bases from V and 1 from J, leaving 13 bases between them. Germline lookup yields CDR1 LNHNV and CDR2 YYDKDF (reference sequence). The CDR3 loop spans 17 amino acids.

The CDR3 coding sequence is TGCGCCAGCAGCTTGGGGGACAGGGGACGGGGCTACACCTTC. This encodes CASSLGDRGRGYTF. This sequence joins TRBV5-1 and TRBJ1-2; 10 bases fit TRBD1. Germline CDR1 SGHRS, CDR2 YFSETQ. The CDR3 totals 14 residues. V shed 0 bases and J 8 bases; nucleotides not matched to a gene: 4.

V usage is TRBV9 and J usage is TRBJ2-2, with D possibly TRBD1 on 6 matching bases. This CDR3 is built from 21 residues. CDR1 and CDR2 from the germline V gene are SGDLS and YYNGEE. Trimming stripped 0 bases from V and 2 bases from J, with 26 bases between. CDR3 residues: CASSVAFSTGKRGPNTGELFF. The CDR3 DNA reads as TGTGCCAGCAGCGTAGCATTTTCAACAGGGAAGAGGGGACCAAACACCGGGGAGCTGTTTTTT. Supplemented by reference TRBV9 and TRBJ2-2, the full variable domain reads DSGVTQTPKHLITATGQRVTLRCSPRSGDLSVYWYQQSLDQGLQFLIQYYNGEERAKGNILERFSAQQFPDLHSELNLSSLELGDSALYFCASSVAFSTGKRGPNTGELFFGEGSRLTVL.

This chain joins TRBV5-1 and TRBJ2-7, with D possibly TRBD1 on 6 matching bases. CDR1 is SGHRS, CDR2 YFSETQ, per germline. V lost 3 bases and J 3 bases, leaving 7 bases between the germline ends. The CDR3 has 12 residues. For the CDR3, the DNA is TGCGCCAGCAGCTCGGGACACTACGAGCAGTACTTC. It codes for CASSSGHYEQYF.

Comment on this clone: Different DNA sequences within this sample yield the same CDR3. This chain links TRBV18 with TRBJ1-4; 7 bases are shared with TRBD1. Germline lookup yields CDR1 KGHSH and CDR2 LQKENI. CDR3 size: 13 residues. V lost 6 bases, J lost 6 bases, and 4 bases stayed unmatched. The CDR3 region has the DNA TGTGCCAGCTCCCGCGGACAGGATGAAAAACTGTTTTTT. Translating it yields CASSRGQDEKLFF.

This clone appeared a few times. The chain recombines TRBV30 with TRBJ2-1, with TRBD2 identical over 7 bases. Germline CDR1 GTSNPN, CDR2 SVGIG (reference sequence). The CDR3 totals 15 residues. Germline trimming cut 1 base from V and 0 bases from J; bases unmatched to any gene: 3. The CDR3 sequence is CAWSAAGSSYNEQFF. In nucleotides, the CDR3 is TGTGCCTGGAGTGCAGCGGGAAGCTCCTACAATGAGCAGTTCTTC.